Sequencing of this T cell receptor beta chain was carried out in a study of blood T cell repertoires in COVID-19. Overall study context: The United States, Italy and Spain provided the acute and convalescent COVID-19 samples.

Germline V gives CDR1 GTSNPN, CDR2 SVGIG (reference sequence). Trimming shortened V by 1 base and J by 10 bases, and 10 bases separated the two germline ends. The CDR3 has 11 amino acids. TCRdb's table, derived via immunoSEQ multiplex PCR, lists solely in-frame clones and lacks some. This table holds 60,000 to 75,000 clones, around 86% found once. Sequences were obtained from peripheral blood. The chain recombines TRBV30 with TRBJ1-1, with a tentative D call TRBD1 (6 bases). The receptor's source is a human donor in a cohort sampled during active COVID-19. CDR3 loop: CAWSGQAVAFF. The DNA for the CDR3 is TGTGCCTGGAGTGGACAGGCTGTAGCTTTCTTT.